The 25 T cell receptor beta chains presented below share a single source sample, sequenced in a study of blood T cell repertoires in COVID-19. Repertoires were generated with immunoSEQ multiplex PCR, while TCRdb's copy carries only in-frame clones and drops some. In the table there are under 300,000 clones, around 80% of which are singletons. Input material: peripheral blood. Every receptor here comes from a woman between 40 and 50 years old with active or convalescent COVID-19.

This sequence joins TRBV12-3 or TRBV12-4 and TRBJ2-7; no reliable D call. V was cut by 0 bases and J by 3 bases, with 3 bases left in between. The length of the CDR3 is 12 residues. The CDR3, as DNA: TGTGCCAGCAGTTTAGCCAGCTACGAGCAGTACTTC. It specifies CASSLASYEQYF.

DNA for the CDR3: TGTGCCAGCATCACCAACACAGGGACCTATAATTCACCCCTCCACTTT. This gives the protein CASITNTGTYNSPLHF. V gene TRBV28 combines with J gene TRBJ1-6; tentatively, D is TRBD1 (6 bases). Trimming took 7 bases from V and 2 from J, leaving 15 bases between them. The CDR3 runs 16 residues. CDR1 MDHEN and CDR2 SYDVKM come from the germline V gene.

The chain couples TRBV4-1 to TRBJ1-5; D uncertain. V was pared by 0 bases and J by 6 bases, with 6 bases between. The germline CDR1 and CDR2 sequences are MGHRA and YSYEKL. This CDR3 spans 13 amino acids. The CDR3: CASSQDLGQPQHF. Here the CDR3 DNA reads TGCGCCAGCAGCCAAGATCTAGGTCAGCCCCAGCATTTT.

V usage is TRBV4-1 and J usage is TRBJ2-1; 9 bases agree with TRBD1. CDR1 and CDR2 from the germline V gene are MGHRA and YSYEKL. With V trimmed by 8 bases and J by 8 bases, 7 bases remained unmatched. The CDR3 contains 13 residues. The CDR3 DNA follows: TGCGCCAGCCGGAAGGACAGGGGAGATGAGCAGTTCTTC. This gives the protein CASRKDRGDEQFF.

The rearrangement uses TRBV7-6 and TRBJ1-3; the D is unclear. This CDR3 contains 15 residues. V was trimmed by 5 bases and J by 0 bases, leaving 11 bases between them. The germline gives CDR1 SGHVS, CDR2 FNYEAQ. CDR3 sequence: CASSRRTSSGNTIYF. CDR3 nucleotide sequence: TGTGCCAGCAGCCGTAGAACGAGCTCTGGAAACACCATATATTTT.

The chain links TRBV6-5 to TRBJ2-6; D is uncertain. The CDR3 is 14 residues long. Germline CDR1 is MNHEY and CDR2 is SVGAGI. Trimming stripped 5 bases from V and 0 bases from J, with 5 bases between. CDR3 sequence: CASSPSSGANVLTF. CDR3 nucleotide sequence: TGTGCCAGCAGTCCCAGCTCTGGGGCCAACGTCCTGACTTTC.

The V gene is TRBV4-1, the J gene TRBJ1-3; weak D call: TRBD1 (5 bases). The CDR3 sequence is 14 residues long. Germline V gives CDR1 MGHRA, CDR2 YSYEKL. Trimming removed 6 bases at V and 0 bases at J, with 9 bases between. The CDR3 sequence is CASRYDSSGNTIYF. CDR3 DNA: TGCGCCAGCAGATACGACAGCTCTGGAAACACCATATATTTT.

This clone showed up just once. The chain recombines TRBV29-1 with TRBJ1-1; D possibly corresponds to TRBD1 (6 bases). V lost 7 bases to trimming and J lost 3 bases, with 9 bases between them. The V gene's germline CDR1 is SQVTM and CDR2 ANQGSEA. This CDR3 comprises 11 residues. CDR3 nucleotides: TGCAGCGATTACAGGGACACTGAAGCTTTCTTT. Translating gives CSDYRDTEAFF.

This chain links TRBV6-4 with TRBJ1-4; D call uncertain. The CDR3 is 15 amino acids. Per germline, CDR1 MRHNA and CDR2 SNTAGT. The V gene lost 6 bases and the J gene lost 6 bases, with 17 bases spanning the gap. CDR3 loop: CASRFVGIGDEKLFF. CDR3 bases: TGTGCCAGCAGGTTCGTTGGGATCGGGGATGAAAAACTGTTTTTT.

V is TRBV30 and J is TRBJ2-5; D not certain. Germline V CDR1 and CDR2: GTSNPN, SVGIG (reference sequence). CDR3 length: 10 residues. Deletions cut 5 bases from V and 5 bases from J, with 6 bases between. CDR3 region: CAWGRETQYF. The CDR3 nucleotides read TGTGCCTGGGGTCGGGAGACCCAGTACTTC.

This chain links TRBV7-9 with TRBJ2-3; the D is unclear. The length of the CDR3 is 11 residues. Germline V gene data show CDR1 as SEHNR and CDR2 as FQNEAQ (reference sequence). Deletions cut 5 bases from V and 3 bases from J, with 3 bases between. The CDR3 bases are TGTGCCAGCAGCCGGACAGATACGCAGTATTTT. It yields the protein CASSRTDTQYF.

The CDR3 DNA reads TGTGCCAGCAGCCATGGAGGGGAGCAGTACGTC. As protein: CASSHGGEQYV. The chain couples TRBV3-1 (or the pseudogene TRBV3-2) to TRBJ2-7; a weak D match, TRBD2 (6 bases). The germline V gene encodes CDR1 LGHDT and CDR2 YNNKEL (reference sequence). The CDR3 covers 11 residues. With 3 bases removed from V and 7 bases from J, the gap between germline ends came to 7 bases.

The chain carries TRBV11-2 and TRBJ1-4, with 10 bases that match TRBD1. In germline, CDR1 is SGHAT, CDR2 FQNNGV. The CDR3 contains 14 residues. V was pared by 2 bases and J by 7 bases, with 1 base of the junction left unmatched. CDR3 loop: CASSLRDRGEKLFF. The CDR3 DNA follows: TGTGCCAGCAGCTTACGGGACAGGGGTGAAAAACTGTTTTTT.

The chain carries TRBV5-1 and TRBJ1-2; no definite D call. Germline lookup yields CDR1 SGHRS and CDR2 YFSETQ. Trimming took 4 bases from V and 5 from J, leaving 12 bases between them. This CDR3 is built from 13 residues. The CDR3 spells CASSPRAGYGYTF. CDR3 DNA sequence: TGCGCCAGCAGCCCCCGGGCGGGGTATGGCTACACCTTC.

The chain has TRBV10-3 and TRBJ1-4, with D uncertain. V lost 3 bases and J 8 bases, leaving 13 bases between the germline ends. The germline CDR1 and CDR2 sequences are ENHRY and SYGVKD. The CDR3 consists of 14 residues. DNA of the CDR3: TGTGCCATCAGTGATATAGAGGGCGGGGAAAAACTGTTTTTT. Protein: CAISDIEGGEKLFF.

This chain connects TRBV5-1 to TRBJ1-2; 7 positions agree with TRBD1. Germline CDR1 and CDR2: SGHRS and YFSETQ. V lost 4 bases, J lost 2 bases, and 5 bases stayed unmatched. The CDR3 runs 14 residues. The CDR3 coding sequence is TGCGCCAGCAGCACGACAGGGAGCAACTATGGCTACACCTTC. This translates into CASSTTGSNYGYTF.

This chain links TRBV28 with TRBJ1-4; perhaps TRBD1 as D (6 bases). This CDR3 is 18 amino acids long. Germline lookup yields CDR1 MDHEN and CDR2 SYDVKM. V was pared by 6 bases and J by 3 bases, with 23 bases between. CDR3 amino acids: CASSQTRQAVESNEKLFF. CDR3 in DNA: TGTGCCAGCAGCCAGACCCGACAGGCCGTTGAGTCTAATGAAAAACTGTTTTTT.

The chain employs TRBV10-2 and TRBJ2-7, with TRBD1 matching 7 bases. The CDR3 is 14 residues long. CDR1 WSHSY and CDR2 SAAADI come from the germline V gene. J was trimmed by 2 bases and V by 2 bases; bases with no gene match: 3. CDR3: CASSEPGGPYEQYF. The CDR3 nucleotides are TGCGCCAGCAGTGAGCCAGGGGGACCCTACGAGCAGTACTTC.

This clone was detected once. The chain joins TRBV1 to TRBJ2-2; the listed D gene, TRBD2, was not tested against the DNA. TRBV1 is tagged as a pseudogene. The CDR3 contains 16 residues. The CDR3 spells CTSSPGDSEDTGELFF. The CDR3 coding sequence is TGCACCAGCAGCCCGGGGGATAGCGAGGACACCGGGGAGCTGTTTTTT.

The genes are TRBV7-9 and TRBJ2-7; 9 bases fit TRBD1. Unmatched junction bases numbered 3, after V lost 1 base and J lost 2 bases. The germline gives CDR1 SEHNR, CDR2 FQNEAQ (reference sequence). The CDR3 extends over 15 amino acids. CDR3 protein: CASSLGGTGPYEQYF. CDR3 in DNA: TGTGCCAGCAGCTTAGGAGGGACAGGGCCCTACGAGCAGTACTTC.

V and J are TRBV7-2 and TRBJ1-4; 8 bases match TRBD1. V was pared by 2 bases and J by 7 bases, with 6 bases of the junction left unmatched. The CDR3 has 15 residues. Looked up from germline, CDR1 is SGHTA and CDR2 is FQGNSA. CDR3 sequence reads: CASSLHGQGSEKLFF. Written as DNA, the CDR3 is TGTGCCAGCAGCTTACACGGACAGGGTAGTGAAAAACTGTTTTTT.

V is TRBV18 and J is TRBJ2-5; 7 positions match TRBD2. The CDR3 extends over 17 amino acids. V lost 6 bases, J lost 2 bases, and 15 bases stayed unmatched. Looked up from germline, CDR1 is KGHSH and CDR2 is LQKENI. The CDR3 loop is CASSPQSPSGRQETQYF. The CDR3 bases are TGTGCCAGCTCTCCCCAGTCCCCTAGCGGCCGACAAGAGACCCAGTACTTC.

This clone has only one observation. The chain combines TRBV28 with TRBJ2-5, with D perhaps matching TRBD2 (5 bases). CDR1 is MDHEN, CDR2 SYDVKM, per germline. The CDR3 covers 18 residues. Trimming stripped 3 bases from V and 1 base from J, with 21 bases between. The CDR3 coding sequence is TGTGCCAGCAGTTTGGGCTTGACCCAGGAGGAAGTCCAAGAGACCCAGTACTTC. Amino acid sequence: CASSLGLTQEEVQETQYF.

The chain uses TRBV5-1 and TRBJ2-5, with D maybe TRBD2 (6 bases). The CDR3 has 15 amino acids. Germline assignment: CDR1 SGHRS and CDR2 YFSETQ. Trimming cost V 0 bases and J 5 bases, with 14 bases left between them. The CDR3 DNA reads TGCGCCAGCAGCTTGGGGGGCCGGGGGATGGAGACCCAGTACTTC. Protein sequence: CASSLGGRGMETQYF.

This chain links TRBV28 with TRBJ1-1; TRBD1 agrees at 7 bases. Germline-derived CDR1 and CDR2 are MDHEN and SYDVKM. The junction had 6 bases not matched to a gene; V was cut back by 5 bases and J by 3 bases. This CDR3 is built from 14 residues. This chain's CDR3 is CASSPSTGDTEAFF. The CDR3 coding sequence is TGTGCCAGCAGTCCGAGTACAGGGGACACTGAAGCTTTCTTT.